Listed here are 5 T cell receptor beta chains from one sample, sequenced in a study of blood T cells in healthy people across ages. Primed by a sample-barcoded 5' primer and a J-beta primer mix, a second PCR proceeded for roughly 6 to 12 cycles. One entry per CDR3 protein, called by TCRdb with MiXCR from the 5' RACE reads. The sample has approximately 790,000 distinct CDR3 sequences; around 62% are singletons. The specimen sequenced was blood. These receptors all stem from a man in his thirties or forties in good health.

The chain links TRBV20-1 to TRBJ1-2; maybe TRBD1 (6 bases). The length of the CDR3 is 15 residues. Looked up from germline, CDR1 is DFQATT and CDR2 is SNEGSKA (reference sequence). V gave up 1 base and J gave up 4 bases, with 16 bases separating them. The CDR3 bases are TGCAGTGCTAGAGGAGTGGGGGCCCACGCCTATGGCTACACCTTC. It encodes CSARGVGAHAYGYTF.

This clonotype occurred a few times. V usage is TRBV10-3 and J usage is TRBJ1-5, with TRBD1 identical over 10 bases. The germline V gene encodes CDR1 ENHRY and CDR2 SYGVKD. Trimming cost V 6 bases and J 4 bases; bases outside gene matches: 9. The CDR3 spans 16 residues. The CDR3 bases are TGTGCCATCAGAGATTCCGGGACAGGGGAAAATCAGCCCCAGCATTTT. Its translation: CAIRDSGTGENQPQHF.

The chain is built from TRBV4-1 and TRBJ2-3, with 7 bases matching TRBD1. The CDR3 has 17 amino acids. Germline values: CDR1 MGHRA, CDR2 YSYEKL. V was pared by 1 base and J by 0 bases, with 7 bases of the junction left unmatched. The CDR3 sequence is CASSQVGQAISTDTQYF. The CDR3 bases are TGCGCCAGCAGCCAAGTCGGACAGGCGATTAGCACAGATACGCAGTATTTT.

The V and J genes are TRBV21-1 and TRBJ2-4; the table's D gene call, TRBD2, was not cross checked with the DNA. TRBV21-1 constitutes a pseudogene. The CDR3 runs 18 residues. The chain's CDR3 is CASTKPGHEGGAKNIQYF. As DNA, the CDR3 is TGTGCCAGCACCAAACCGGGACACGAAGGAGGGGCCAAAAACATTCAGTACTTC.

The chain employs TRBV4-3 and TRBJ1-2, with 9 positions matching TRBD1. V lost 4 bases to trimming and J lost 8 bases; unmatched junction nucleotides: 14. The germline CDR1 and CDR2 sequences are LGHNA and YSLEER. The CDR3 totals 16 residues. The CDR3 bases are TGCGCCAGCAGCCCCCACCCAGGACAGGGGTTGCGGGGCTACACCTTC. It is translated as CASSPHPGQGLRGYTF.